This T cell receptor beta chain came from a study of Ad26.COV2.S vaccination and SARS-CoV-2 variants. Study context: Intramuscular Ad26.COV2.S at 5x10^10 or 1x10^11 viral particles. Study observations and caveats: Possibly, TCR breadth and depth analyses underestimated total T cell responses.

Treatment in this sample: roughly 20 received Ad26.COV2.S at low or high dose, single or two shots; about five received placebo; per-sample allocation not given. Specimens were obtained on day 63 following the first vaccine or placebo injection. The shot given was an Ad26 vector that makes Wuhan-strain SARS-CoV-2 spike. CDR1 and CDR2 (germline): SGHNT, YENEEA. V was trimmed by 5 bases and J by 0 bases, leaving 26 bases between them. There are 19 residues in the CDR3. TCRdb's copy holds only in-frame clones and misses some; the assay was immunoSEQ multiplex PCR. This sample has 350,000 to 500,000 clones; roughly 88% occur once, and the top ten carry about 3.6%. Remarks on this clone: Its antigen is not known.

The receptor comes from a person aged 18-60 years who received the Ad26.COV2.S COVID-19 vaccine or a placebo. This specimen was peripheral blood, taken in a trial of Ad26.COV2.S vaccine versus placebo. The chain links TRBV11-3 to TRBJ2-7; perhaps TRBD1 as D (6 bases). The CDR3 loop reads CASSRKGSSTRGGSYEQYF. The CDR3 DNA follows: TGTGCCAGCAGCCGTAAAGGGTCTAGCACTAGAGGGGGCTCCTACGAGCAGTACTTC. Drawing the rest from reference TRBV11-3 and TRBJ2-7, the complete variable domain is EAGVVQSPRYKIIEKKQPVAFWCNPISGHNTLYWYLQNLGQGPELLIRYENEEAVDDSQLPKDRFSAERLKGVDSTLKIQPAELGDSAVYLCASSRKGSSTRGGSYEQYFGPGTRLTVT.